Below are 24 T cell receptor beta chains sequenced from a single sample in a study of early T cells in non-severe SARS-CoV-2 infection. TCRdb analysed the 5' RACE reads with MiXCR anew, one entry per CDR3 protein. The table includes some 39,000 distinct CDR3 sequences, 4% detected once. What was sequenced was whole blood. These receptor sequences come from an adult who was a healthcare worker with PCR-confirmed SARS-CoV-2 infection or an uninfected control (not recorded which).

This clonotype was observed at least ten times. V usage is TRBV7-6 and J usage is TRBJ2-1, with D unresolved. Germline-derived CDR1 and CDR2 are SGHVS and FNYEAQ. The V end was cut by 4 bases, the J end by 0 bases, with 4 bases between. This CDR3 spans 13 amino acids. CDR3 in amino acids: CASSYSSYNEQFF. The DNA of the CDR3 is TGTGCCAGCAGCTATAGCTCCTACAATGAGCAGTTCTTC.

This clonotype was observed a few times. V gene TRBV30 combines with J gene TRBJ1-6; TRBD1 is a possible D gene (5 bases). Trimming removed 7 bases from V and 0 bases from J, with 7 bases in between. The CDR3 extends over 13 amino acids. The germline gives CDR1 GTSNPN, CDR2 SVGIG (reference sequence). The CDR3 DNA reads as TGTGCCTCAGGGAGCTCCTATAATTCACCCCTCCACTTT. It specifies CASGSSYNSPLHF.

The rearrangement uses TRBV2 and TRBJ2-1; D remains unclear. Looked up from germline, CDR1 is SNHLY and CDR2 is FYNNEI. Trimming cost V 6 bases and J 7 bases, with 7 bases left between them. The CDR3 is 11 residues long. CDR3 DNA: TGTGCCAGCAGCCCGGTGAATGAGCAGTTCTTC. Its translation: CASSPVNEQFF.

This clonotype was picked up many times. The genes are TRBV12-3 or TRBV12-4 and TRBJ2-1; D not certain. The CDR3 contains 15 residues. V lost 5 bases to trimming and J lost 0 bases, with 11 bases between them. CDR3 DNA sequence: TGTGCCAGCAGTCCAAGCGAGAGCTCCTACAATGAGCAGTTCTTC. Encoded protein: CASSPSESSYNEQFF.

This clonotype was detected ten times or more. The chain uses TRBV12-3 or TRBV12-4 and TRBJ2-1; D ambiguous. V gave up 0 bases and J gave up 0 bases, with 9 bases separating them. The CDR3 is 16 amino acids. The CDR3 DNA reads as TGTGCCAGCAGTTTAGCAAGAGGATTCTCCTACAATGAGCAGTTCTTC. Protein: CASSLARGFSYNEQFF.

Comment on this clonotype: A read error may explain this, as a much larger clone is one base away. The chain employs TRBV6-6 and TRBJ2-7; no reliable D call. Trimming cost V 4 bases and J 5 bases, with 15 bases left between them. The length of the CDR3 is 14 residues. CDR1 and CDR2 from the germline V gene are MNHNY and SVGAGI (reference sequence). In DNA, the CDR3 is TGTGCCAGCAGTTTCCCGGAGTTGGAAAACGAGCAGTACTTC. Its protein is CASSFPELENEQYF.

This clonotype was detected ten times or more. This chain joins TRBV10-3 and TRBJ2-7, with no clear D. CDR1 is ENHRY, CDR2 SYGVKD, per germline. V was shortened by 4 bases and J by 2 bases, with 3 bases between the two germline ends. The CDR3 has 11 residues. CDR3 region: CAISGAYEQYF. The CDR3 DNA reads as TGTGCCATCAGTGGTGCCTACGAGCAGTACTTC.

The sample holds many counts of this clonotype. CDR3 in amino acids: CSAPRFGAGNTDTQYF. Here the CDR3 DNA reads TGCAGTGCTCCCCGTTTCGGAGCGGGAAACACAGATACGCAGTATTTT. The rearrangement links TRBV20-1 to TRBJ2-3; TRBD2 matches at 7 bases. The J segment lost 2 bases and the V segment lost 5 bases, leaving 13 bases of the junction unmatched. The CDR3 loop spans 16 amino acids. Looked up from germline, CDR1 is DFQATT and CDR2 is SNEGSKA (reference sequence).

This clonotype was counted at least ten times. This sequence joins TRBV7-6 and TRBJ1-2; 7 nucleotides line up with TRBD1. Germline V CDR1 and CDR2: SGHVS, FNYEAQ. Losses at the gene ends were 5 bases for V and 2 bases for J; bases not matched to a gene: 17. CDR3 size: 18 residues. The CDR3 bases are TGTGCCAGCAGCCCCCCATTATACCGGGACAGATCCAACTATGGCTACACCTTC. Translation gives CASSPPLYRDRSNYGYTF.

This clonotype has at least ten counts. This chain links TRBV29-1 with TRBJ1-2; TRBD1 might be the D (5 bases). Germline V gene lookup returns CDR1 SQVTM and CDR2 ANQGSEA. Trimming shortened V by 4 bases and J by 3 bases, and 9 bases separated the two germline ends. This CDR3 comprises 12 residues. The chain's CDR3 is CSVVTDYYGYTF. The DNA for the CDR3 is TGCAGCGTTGTGACAGACTACTATGGCTACACCTTC.

This clonotype was picked up many times. The chain carries TRBV7-8 and TRBJ2-2, with D uncertain. The CDR3 spans 14 residues. The V gene lost 3 bases and the J gene lost 6 bases, with 11 bases spanning the gap. Germline V gene data show CDR1 as SGHVS and CDR2 as FQNEAQ. This CDR3 reads CASSLHYSAGELFF. CDR3 sequence (DNA): TGTGCCAGCAGCTTGCACTACAGCGCCGGGGAGCTGTTTTTT.

The V gene is TRBV18, the J gene TRBJ2-3; D remains unclear. There are 12 residues in the CDR3. Trimming left V 2 bases short and J 3 bases short, with 3 bases between. Germline V gene sequence: CDR1 KGHSH, CDR2 LQKENI. CDR3 bases: TGTGCCAGCTCACCAGAGACAGATACGCAGTATTTT. As protein: CASSPETDTQYF.

This clonotype has ten or more counts. This chain joins TRBV13 and TRBJ1-6, with TRBD1 matching over 9 bases. The germline V gene encodes CDR1 PRHDT and CDR2 FYEKMQ (reference sequence). Losses at the gene ends were 2 bases for V and 4 bases for J; bases not matched to a gene: 3. This CDR3 has 16 residues. The CDR3 here is CASSLSGQGYNSPLHF. The CDR3 DNA follows: TGTGCCAGCAGCTTATCGGGACAGGGATATAATTCACCCCTCCACTTT.

This clonotype was seen repeatedly, ten times or more. The V and J genes are TRBV28 and TRBJ2-3; D is possibly TRBD1 or TRBD2 (5 bases each). Germline V CDR1 and CDR2: MDHEN, SYDVKM. This CDR3 is 17 amino acids long. V was cut by 9 bases and J by 0 bases, with 22 bases left in between. CDR3 bases: TGTGCCAGTTCACACGGGGCGGCCCCCTTTAGCACAGATACGCAGTATTTT. Translating it yields CASSHGAAPFSTDTQYF.

This clonotype was found many times. The genes are TRBV2 and TRBJ2-5; possible D gene TRBD1, 6 bases. Germline V gene sequence: CDR1 SNHLY, CDR2 FYNNEI. V was clipped by 7 bases and J by 9 bases, with 15 bases between them. CDR3 size: 12 residues. In DNA, the CDR3 is TGTGCCAGCACGGACAGCCCGTTAGCCCAGTACTTC. Its protein is CASTDSPLAQYF.

In this sample, this clonotype turned up many times. The gene calls are TRBV6-5 and TRBJ1-2; unclear D gene. The CDR3 sequence is 13 residues long. CDR1 is MNHEY and CDR2 is SVGAGI in the germline V gene. Deletions cut 6 bases from V and 4 bases from J, with 12 bases between. Written as DNA, the CDR3 is TGTGCCAGCAGAACAATACGGAGCTATGGCTACACCTTC. This gives the protein CASRTIRSYGYTF.

This clonotype was seen many times. J is TRBJ1-1 and V is TRBV6-2 or TRBV6-3; D remains unclear. With 2 bases removed from V and 6 bases from J, the gap between germline ends came to 4 bases. From germline, CDR1 is MNHEY and CDR2 SVGEGT. The CDR3 is 11 residues long. CDR3 DNA: TGTGCCAGCAGTTACCCCGCTGAAGCTTTCTTT. As protein: CASSYPAEAFF.

In this sample, this clonotype turned up many times. This sequence joins TRBV7-9 and TRBJ1-1; D uncertain. The CDR3 extends over 12 amino acids. V was trimmed by 6 bases and J by 9 bases, leaving 14 bases between them. Germline V gene sequence: CDR1 SEHNR, CDR2 FQNEAQ (reference sequence). CDR3 coding DNA: TGTGCCAGCAGTGACGACCAGACCAAAGCTTTCTTT. This encodes CASSDDQTKAFF. The full variable domain, completed using reference TRBV7-9 and TRBJ1-1, is DTGVSQNPRHKITKRGQNVTFRCDPISEHNRLYWYRQTLGQGPEFLTYFQNEAQLEKSRLLSDRFSAERPKGSFSTLEIQRTEQGDSAMYLCASSDDQTKAFFGQGTRLTVV.

This clonotype has a handful of counts. This chain links TRBV25-1 with TRBJ2-7; a possible D gene is TRBD1 (5 bases). Per the germline V gene, CDR1 is MGHDK and CDR2 is SYGVNS. This CDR3 is 15 amino acids long. V lost 1 base and J lost 2, with 12 bases in between. The CDR3 loop is CASSESVGRAYEQYF. For the CDR3, the DNA is TGTGCCAGCAGTGAATCGGTGGGCAGGGCCTACGAGCAGTACTTC.

This clonotype was seen repeatedly, ten times or more. The chain employs TRBV15 and TRBJ2-5; perhaps TRBD2 as D (6 bases). The CDR3 spans 16 residues. V gave up 5 bases and J gave up 4 bases, with 20 bases separating them. The germline V gene encodes CDR1 LNHNV and CDR2 YYDKDF (reference sequence). The CDR3 here is CATSRAIAARGETQYF. The CDR3 DNA follows: TGTGCCACCAGCCGAGCAATAGCGGCTAGAGGAGAGACCCAGTACTTC.

V usage is TRBV11-2 and J usage is TRBJ2-1, with 10 bases matching TRBD1. Germline trimming cut 5 bases from V and 7 bases from J; bases unmatched to any gene: 8. CDR3 length: 15 residues. Per germline, CDR1 SGHAT and CDR2 FQNNGV. DNA for the CDR3: TGTGCCAGCAGCCCCTGGACAGGGGGAGGGAATGAGCAGTTCTTC. Protein product: CASSPWTGGGNEQFF.

By sample share, this clonotype is medium-sized. V gene TRBV7-2 combines with J gene TRBJ2-3; 11 bases match TRBD2. This CDR3 region has 18 residues. CDR1 is SGHTA, CDR2 FQGNSA, per germline. The V segment lost 6 bases and the J segment 6 bases; nucleotides outside the gene matches: 17. The CDR3 loop reads CASSPRGTSGSILDTQYF. The CDR3 DNA follows: TGTGCCAGCAGTCCTCGTGGGACTAGCGGATCCATCCTGGATACGCAGTATTTT.

CDR3 DNA: TGTGCCAGCAGTTGGGGTGGGGGACAAGCTAGTTCACCCCTCCACTTT. Translation gives CASSWGGGQASSPLHF. The chain couples TRBV27 to TRBJ1-6; the D gene is possibly TRBD1 (6 bases). Germline values: CDR1 MNHEY, CDR2 SMNVEV (reference sequence). Deletions cut 4 bases from V and 9 bases from J, with 19 bases between. CDR3 length: 16 amino acids.

This clonotype was picked up many times. V is TRBV7-6 and J is TRBJ2-1; TRBD2 is a possible D gene (5 bases). The germline CDR1 and CDR2 sequences are SGHVS and FNYEAQ. The CDR3 extends over 15 amino acids. Trimming left V 1 base short and J 4 bases short, with 11 bases between. CDR3 residues: CASSLVGEGYNEQFF. CDR3 DNA: TGTGCCAGCAGCTTAGTGGGAGAGGGATACAATGAGCAGTTCTTC.